One sample yielded the 22 T cell receptor beta chains listed below, sequenced in a study of OX40 agonist ivuxolimab in advanced cancers. Profiled with immunoSEQ multiplex PCR; TCRdb holds only in-frame clones, not every one. Among 80,000 or so clones listed, around 83% were seen once. The sample was CD4+ or CD8+ T cells sorted from blood, taken in a trial of the OX40 agonist ivuxolimab. The receptors come from an adult with an advanced solid tumor such as melanoma, head and neck, liver or kidney cancer.

This chain links TRBV7-3 with TRBJ2-7; D is undetermined. The length of the CDR3 is 12 residues. Germline lookup yields CDR1 SGHTA and CDR2 FQGTGA. The V and J ends lost 5 bases and 1 base respectively, with 6 bases between them. The CDR3, as DNA: TGTGCCAGCAGCCCACCTTCCTACGAGCAGTACTTC. Translated: CASSPPSYEQYF. Using reference TRBV7-3 and TRBJ2-7 for the parts outside the CDR3, the full variable domain is GAGVSQTPSNKVTEKGKYVELRCDPISGHTALYWYRQSLGQGPEFLIYFQGTGAADDSGLPNDRFFAVRPEGSVSTLKIQRTERGDSAVYLCASSPPSYEQYFGPGTRLTVT.

This clone was counted a few times. The chain uses TRBV2 and TRBJ1-5; D remains ambiguous. CDR3 length: 13 residues. Germline V gene lookup returns CDR1 SNHLY and CDR2 FYNNEI. Deletions cut 5 bases from V and 3 bases from J, with 8 bases between. The CDR3 region has the DNA TGTGCCAGCAGTCCAGATTCCAATCAGCCCCAGCATTTT. It specifies CASSPDSNQPQHF.

This chain joins TRBV29-1 and TRBJ1-1; D is unresolved. Germline assignment: CDR1 SQVTM and CDR2 ANQGSEA. The CDR3 contains 12 residues. With 2 bases removed from V and 9 bases from J, the gap between germline ends came to 13 bases. CDR3: CSVERSESKAFF. Here the CDR3 DNA reads TGCAGCGTTGAACGCTCCGAATCGAAAGCTTTCTTT.

The CDR3 protein is CSVEAPDRNYGYTF. The CDR3 region has the DNA TGCAGCGTTGAAGCACCGGACAGGAACTATGGCTACACCTTC. V and J are TRBV29-1 and TRBJ1-2; 7 bases are shared with TRBD1. The V segment lost 1 base and the J segment 2 bases; nucleotides outside the gene matches: 4. This CDR3 has 14 amino acids. CDR1 is SQVTM, CDR2 ANQGSEA, per germline.

J is TRBJ2-5 and V is TRBV23-1; 15 nucleotides line up with TRBD2. TRBV23-1 is labeled an ORF, and its function is uncertain. The CDR3 is made up of 20 amino acids. V shed 4 bases, J shed 2 bases, and the junction held 14 bases outside the gene matches. The CDR3 DNA reads TGCGCCAGCAGTCCCACCCTCGGACTAGCGGGAGGGCCTAGACAAGAGACCCAGTACTTC. Protein sequence: CASSPTLGLAGGPRQETQYF.

The CDR3 DNA is TGTGCTAGTGCCAGAGACCTCGGAGCCGTTCCCGGGGAGCTGTTTTTT. It translates to CASARDLGAVPGELFF. The J gene is TRBJ2-2, the V gene TRBV12-5; unclear D gene. CDR3 size: 16 residues. Germline V gives CDR1 LGHNT, CDR2 FRNRAP. V was trimmed by 7 bases and J by 6 bases, leaving 21 bases between them.

In DNA, the CDR3 is TGTGCCAGCAGCTCGGACGGGGGGACTGAAGCTTTCTTT. Translated, it gives CASSSDGGTEAFF. This chain uses TRBV7-3 with TRBJ1-1, with D possibly being TRBD1 (5 bases). The ends were cut back, 4 bases at V and 5 bases at J, with 11 bases in the middle. This CDR3 comprises 13 residues. The V gene's germline CDR1 is SGHTA and CDR2 FQGTGA. The full variable domain, with the rest looked up from reference TRBV7-3 and TRBJ1-1, is GAGVSQTPSNKVTEKGKYVELRCDPISGHTALYWYRQSLGQGPEFLIYFQGTGAADDSGLPNDRFFAVRPEGSVSTLKIQRTERGDSAVYLCASSSDGGTEAFFGQGTRLTVV.

This clone showed up just once. This chain connects TRBV19 to TRBJ1-5, with TRBD1 matching over 9 bases. CDR1 is LNHDA, CDR2 SQIVND, per germline (reference sequence). J lost 0 bases, V lost 3 bases, and 9 bases had no gene match. There are 18 residues in the CDR3. The CDR3, as DNA: TGTGCCAGTAGTATTAAGGGGACAGGGATATTTAGCAATCAGCCCCAGCATTTT. Its protein is CASSIKGTGIFSNQPQHF.

V is TRBV11-2 and J is TRBJ2-5; 7 bases map to TRBD2. The end of the DNA is better explained by TRBJ2-7, so the J call may be wrong. Germline-derived CDR1 and CDR2 are SGHAT and FQNNGV. The CDR3 consists of 16 residues. The DNA for the CDR3 is TGTGCCAGCAGCTTAGATGGTGGGCGGGAGCGCAACGAGCAGTACTTC. Protein: CASSLDGGRERNEQYF.

The chain recombines TRBV5-1 with TRBJ1-1; 7 positions agree with TRBD1. J lost 5 bases, V lost 1 base, and 8 bases had no gene match. CDR1 and CDR2 (germline): SGHRS, YFSETQ. The CDR3 runs to 15 residues. DNA for the CDR3: TGCGCCAGCAGCTTGTATGAGGGGGCGACAACTGAAGCTTTCTTT. Its translation is CASSLYEGATTEAFF.

This chain connects TRBV7-3 to TRBJ2-6; D is ambiguous. CDR3 size: 16 residues. Trimming removed 9 bases at V and 0 bases at J, with 15 bases between. From germline, CDR1 is SGHTA and CDR2 FQGTGA. The CDR3, as DNA: TGTGCCAGTCAAGAGGCGCCCCTCTCTGGGGCCAACGTCCTGACTTTC. It yields the protein CASQEAPLSGANVLTF.

The CDR3: CASRSQREAKNIQYF. Written as DNA, the CDR3 is TGTGCCAGCAGGTCGCAAAGAGAAGCCAAAAACATTCAGTACTTC. J is TRBJ2-4 and V is TRBV2; the D is unclear. Trimming took off 6 bases at V and 0 bases at J, with 12 bases between the two ends. Germline lookup yields CDR1 SNHLY and CDR2 FYNNEI. There are 15 residues in the CDR3.

V and J are TRBV11-2 and TRBJ2-7; D possibly corresponds to TRBD1 (6 bases). With 4 bases removed from V and 2 bases from J, the gap between germline ends came to 15 bases. CDR3 size: 15 residues. From germline, CDR1 is SGHAT and CDR2 FQNNGV. The CDR3 sequence: CASSSTPGQAYEQYF. In DNA, the CDR3 is TGTGCCAGCAGCTCCACACCGGGACAAGCCTACGAGCAGTACTTC.

Note on this clone: One junction end disagrees with the germline gene, perhaps due to a read error. J is TRBJ2-2 and V is TRBV7-3; 8 bases line up with TRBD2. Germline CDR1 is SGHTA and CDR2 is FQGTGA. The CDR3 runs 16 residues. For the CDR3, the DNA is TGTGCCAGCAGCCCCTACGGGGGGGCGAAGACCGGGGAGCTGTTTTTT. Its protein is CASSPYGGAKTGELFF.

The chain joins TRBV5-4 to TRBJ2-3; 11 nucleotides agree with TRBD2. Germline trimming cut 3 bases from V and 6 bases from J; bases unmatched to any gene: 6. This CDR3 has 15 residues. Per the germline V gene, CDR1 is SGHNT and CDR2 is YYREEE (reference sequence). DNA for the CDR3: TGTGCCAGCAGCTGGAGACTAGCGGGGACTGATACGCAGTATTTT. The encoded protein is CASSWRLAGTDTQYF. The full variable domain, rest sourced from reference TRBV5-4 and TRBJ2-3, is ETGVTQSPTHLIKTRGQQVTLRCSSQSGHNTVSWYQQALGQGPQFIFQYYREEENGRGNFPPRFSGLQFPNYSSELNVNALELDDSALYLCASSWRLAGTDTQYFGPGTRLTVL.

The chain employs TRBV30 and TRBJ1-3, with D uncertain. This CDR3 has 13 residues. V was clipped by 3 bases and J by 2 bases, with 8 bases between them. Per the germline V gene, CDR1 is GTSNPN and CDR2 is SVGIG (reference sequence). The chain's CDR3 is CAWRALPGNTIYF. CDR3 bases: TGTGCCTGGAGGGCTTTACCTGGAAACACCATATATTTT.

The J gene is TRBJ1-4, the V gene TRBV6-5, with 10 bases aligning to TRBD1. V shed 2 bases and J 8 bases; nucleotides not matched to a gene: 5. In germline, CDR1 is MNHEY, CDR2 SVGAGI. The CDR3 runs to 15 residues. The CDR3 loop reads CASSYGGTGEEKLFF. In DNA, the CDR3 is TGTGCCAGCAGTTACGGCGGGACAGGGGAGGAAAAACTGTTTTTT.

The V and J genes are TRBV6-5 and TRBJ2-2, with TRBD1 identical over 7 bases. J was trimmed by 2 bases and V by 6 bases; bases with no gene match: 6. Looked up from germline, CDR1 is MNHEY and CDR2 is SVGAGI. CDR3 length equals 15 residues. The CDR3 bases are TGTGCCAGCAGGCTTGGGACAGCCAACACCGGGGAGCTGTTTTTT. Amino acid sequence: CASRLGTANTGELFF.

The chain recombines TRBV7-9 with TRBJ1-1, with D unresolved. V was pared by 1 base and J by 4 bases, with 7 bases between. This CDR3 is built from 13 residues. Germline CDR1 is SEHNR and CDR2 is FQNEAQ (reference sequence). The CDR3: CASSLGESTEAFF. The CDR3 nucleotides are TGTGCCAGCAGCTTAGGGGAGAGCACTGAAGCTTTCTTT.

The chain links TRBV28 to TRBJ2-5, with D perhaps matching TRBD1 or TRBD2 (6 bases each). V lost 6 bases and J lost 5, with 16 bases in between. From germline, CDR1 is MDHEN and CDR2 SYDVKM. This CDR3 is 14 amino acids long. The CDR3 region has the DNA TGTGCCAGCAGCAAAAGAGGGGGGATCGAGACCCAGTACTTC. Translating gives CASSKRGGIETQYF.

The chain couples TRBV7-2 to TRBJ1-2, with no clear D. This CDR3 is 16 amino acids long. CDR1 and CDR2 from the germline V gene are SGHTA and FQGNSA. V was shortened by 5 bases and J by 2 bases, with 18 bases between the two germline ends. CDR3 region: CASSPSYERVNYGYTF. The DNA of the CDR3 is TGTGCCAGCAGCCCCTCTTATGAAAGGGTAAACTATGGCTACACCTTC.

The CDR3 sequence is CAWSVLGITGEQYF. The CDR3 DNA is TGTGCCTGGAGTGTACTGGGGATAACGGGGGAGCAGTACTTC. This chain connects TRBV30 to TRBJ2-7, with D possibly TRBD2 on 5 matching bases. CDR1 and CDR2 (germline): GTSNPN, SVGIG (reference sequence). V lost 0 bases, J lost 7 bases, and 16 bases lay in between. The CDR3 is 14 residues long.